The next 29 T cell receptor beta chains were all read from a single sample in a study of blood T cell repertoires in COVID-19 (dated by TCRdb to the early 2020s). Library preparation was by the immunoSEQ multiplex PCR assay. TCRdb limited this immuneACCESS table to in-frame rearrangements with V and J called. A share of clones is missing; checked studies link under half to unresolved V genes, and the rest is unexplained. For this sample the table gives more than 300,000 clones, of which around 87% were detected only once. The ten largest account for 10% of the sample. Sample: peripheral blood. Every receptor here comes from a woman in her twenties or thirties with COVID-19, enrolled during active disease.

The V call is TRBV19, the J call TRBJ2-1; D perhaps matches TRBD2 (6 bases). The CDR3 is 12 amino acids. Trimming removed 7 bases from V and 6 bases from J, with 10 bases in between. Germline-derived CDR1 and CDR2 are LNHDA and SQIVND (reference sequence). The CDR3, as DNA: TGTGCCAGTATGGGGGGTGGCAATGAGCAGTTCTTC. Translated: CASMGGGNEQFF.

The CDR3 DNA reads as TGCGCCAGCAGCGAGAGTCGGGAGGGCCGCGATACGCAGTATTTT. The encoded protein is CASSESREGRDTQYF. The chain joins TRBV5-1 to TRBJ2-3; TRBD2 aligns across 8 bases. V was pared by 4 bases and J by 6 bases, with 10 bases of the junction left unmatched. Germline CDR1 is SGHRS and CDR2 is YFSETQ. CDR3 size: 15 residues.

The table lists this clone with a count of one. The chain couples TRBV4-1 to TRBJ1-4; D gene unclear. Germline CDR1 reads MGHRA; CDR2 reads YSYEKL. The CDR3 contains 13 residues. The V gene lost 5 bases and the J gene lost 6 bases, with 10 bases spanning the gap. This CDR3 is CASSFRVDEKLFF. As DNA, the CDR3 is TGCGCCAGCAGCTTCCGGGTGGATGAAAAACTGTTTTTT.

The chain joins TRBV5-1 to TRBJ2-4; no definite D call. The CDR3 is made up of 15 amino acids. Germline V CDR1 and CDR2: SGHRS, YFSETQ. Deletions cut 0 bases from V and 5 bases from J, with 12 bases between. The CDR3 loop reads CASSLDPGSQNIQYF. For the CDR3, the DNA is TGCGCCAGCAGCTTGGACCCAGGATCCCAAAACATTCAGTACTTC.

In DNA, the CDR3 is TGTGCCAGCAGTTACTCGCGGGCCTGGGAAAACTATGGCTACACCTTC. It yields the protein CASSYSRAWENYGYTF. The J gene is TRBJ1-2, the V gene TRBV6-5; the D is unclear. Per germline, CDR1 MNHEY and CDR2 SVGAGI. The CDR3 loop spans 16 amino acids. Trimming removed 0 bases from V and 2 bases from J, with 13 bases in between.

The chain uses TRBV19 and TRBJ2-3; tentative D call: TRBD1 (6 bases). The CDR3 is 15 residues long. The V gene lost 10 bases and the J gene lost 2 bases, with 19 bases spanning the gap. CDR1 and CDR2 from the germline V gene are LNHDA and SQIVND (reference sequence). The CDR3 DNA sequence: TGTGCCATCCCCCATAGGGACACTTTCACAGATACGCAGTATTTT. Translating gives CAIPHRDTFTDTQYF.

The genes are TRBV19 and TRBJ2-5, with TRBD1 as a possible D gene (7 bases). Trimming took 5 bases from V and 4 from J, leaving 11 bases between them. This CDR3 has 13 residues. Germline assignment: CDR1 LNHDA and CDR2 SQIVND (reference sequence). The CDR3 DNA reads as TGTGCCAGTAGTTACCAGGGGGGAGAGACCCAGTACTTC. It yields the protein CASSYQGGETQYF. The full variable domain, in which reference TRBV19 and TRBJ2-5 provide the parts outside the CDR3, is DGGITQSPKYLFRKEGQNVTLSCEQNLNHDAMYWYRQDPGQGLRLIYYSQIVNDFQKGDIAEGYSVSREKKESFPLTVTSAQKNPTAFYLCASSYQGGETQYFGPGTRLLVL.

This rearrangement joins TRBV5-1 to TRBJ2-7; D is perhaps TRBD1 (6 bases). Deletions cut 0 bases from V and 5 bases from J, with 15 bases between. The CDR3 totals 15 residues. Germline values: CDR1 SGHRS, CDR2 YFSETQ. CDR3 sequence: CASSLAGPGANEQYF. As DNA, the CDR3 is TGCGCCAGCAGCTTGGCCGGGCCAGGGGCTAACGAGCAGTACTTC.

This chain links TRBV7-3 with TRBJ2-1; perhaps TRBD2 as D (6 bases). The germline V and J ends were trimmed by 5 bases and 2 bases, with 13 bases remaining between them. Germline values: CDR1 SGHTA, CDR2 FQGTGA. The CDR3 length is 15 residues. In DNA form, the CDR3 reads TGTGCCAGCAGCGAAAGCGGGCCGCCCTACAATGAGCAGTTCTTC. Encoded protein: CASSESGPPYNEQFF.

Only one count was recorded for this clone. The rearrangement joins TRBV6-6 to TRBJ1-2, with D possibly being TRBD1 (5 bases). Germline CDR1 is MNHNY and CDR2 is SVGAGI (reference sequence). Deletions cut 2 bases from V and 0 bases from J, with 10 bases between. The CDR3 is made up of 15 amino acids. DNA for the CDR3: TGTGCCAGCAGTTACGAGACAGAAACTAACTATGGCTACACCTTC. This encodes CASSYETETNYGYTF.

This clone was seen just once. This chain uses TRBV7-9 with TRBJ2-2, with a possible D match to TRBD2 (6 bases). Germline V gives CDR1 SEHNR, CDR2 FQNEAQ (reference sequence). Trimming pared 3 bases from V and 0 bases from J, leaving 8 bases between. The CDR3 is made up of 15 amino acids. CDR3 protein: CASSLGGANTGELFF. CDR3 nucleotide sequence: TGTGCCAGCAGCTTGGGCGGGGCGAACACCGGGGAGCTGTTTTTT.

The CDR3 region has the DNA TGTGCCAGCAGCTCCGGGGCAGGGTCGAGCGGGAGATTATCCTACGAGCAGTACTTC. It encodes CASSSGAGSSGRLSYEQYF. V is TRBV7-9 and J is TRBJ2-7, with 8 bases matching TRBD2. This CDR3 spans 19 amino acids. Germline V lookup: CDR1 SEHNR, CDR2 FQNEAQ (reference sequence). V trimming: 4 bases; J trimming: 1 base; junction bases outside the gene matches: 18.

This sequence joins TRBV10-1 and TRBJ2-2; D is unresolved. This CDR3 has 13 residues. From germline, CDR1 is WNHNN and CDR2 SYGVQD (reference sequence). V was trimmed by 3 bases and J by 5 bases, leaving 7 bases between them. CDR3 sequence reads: CASSERLTGELFF. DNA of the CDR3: TGCGCCAGCAGTGAACGGTTGACCGGGGAGCTGTTTTTT.

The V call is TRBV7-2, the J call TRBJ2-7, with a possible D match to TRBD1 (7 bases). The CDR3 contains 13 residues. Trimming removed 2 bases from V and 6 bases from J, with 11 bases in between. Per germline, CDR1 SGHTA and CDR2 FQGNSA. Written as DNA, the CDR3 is TGTGCCAGCAGCTTAACCCAGGGGGGCGAGCAGTACTTC. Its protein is CASSLTQGGEQYF.

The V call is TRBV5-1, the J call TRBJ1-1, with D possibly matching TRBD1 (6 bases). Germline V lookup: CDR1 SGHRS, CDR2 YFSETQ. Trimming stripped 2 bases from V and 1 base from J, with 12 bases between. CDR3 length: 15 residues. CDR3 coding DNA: TGCGCCAGCAGCTTCCGGGACAAGGGGAACACTGAAGCTTTCTTT. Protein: CASSFRDKGNTEAFF.

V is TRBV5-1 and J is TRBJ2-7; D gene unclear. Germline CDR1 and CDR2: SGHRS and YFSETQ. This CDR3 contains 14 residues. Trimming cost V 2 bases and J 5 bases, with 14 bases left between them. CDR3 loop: CASSFADFPNEQYF. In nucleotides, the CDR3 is TGCGCCAGCAGCTTCGCGGATTTTCCAAACGAGCAGTACTTC.

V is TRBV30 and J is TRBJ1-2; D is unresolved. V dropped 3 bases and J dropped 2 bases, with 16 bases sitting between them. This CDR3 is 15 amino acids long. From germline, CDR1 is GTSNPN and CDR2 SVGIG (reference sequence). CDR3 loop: CAWRKDGPGNYGYTF. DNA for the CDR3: TGTGCCTGGAGGAAAGATGGGCCTGGAAACTATGGCTACACCTTC.

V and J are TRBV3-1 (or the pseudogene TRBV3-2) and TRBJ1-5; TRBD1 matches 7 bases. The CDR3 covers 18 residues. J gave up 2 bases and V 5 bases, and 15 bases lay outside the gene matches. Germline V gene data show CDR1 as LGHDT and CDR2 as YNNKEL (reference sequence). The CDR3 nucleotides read TGTGCCAGCAGCACCCTCCGACAGGGAGTTGGTCGCAATCAGCCCCAGCATTTT. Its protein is CASSTLRQGVGRNQPQHF.

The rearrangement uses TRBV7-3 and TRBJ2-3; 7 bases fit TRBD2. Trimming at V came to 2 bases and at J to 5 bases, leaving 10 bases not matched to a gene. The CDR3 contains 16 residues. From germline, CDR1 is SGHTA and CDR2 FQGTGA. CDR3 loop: CASSLALLRTRDTQYF. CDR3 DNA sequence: TGTGCCAGCAGCTTAGCCTTACTTCGGACTAGAGATACGCAGTATTTT.

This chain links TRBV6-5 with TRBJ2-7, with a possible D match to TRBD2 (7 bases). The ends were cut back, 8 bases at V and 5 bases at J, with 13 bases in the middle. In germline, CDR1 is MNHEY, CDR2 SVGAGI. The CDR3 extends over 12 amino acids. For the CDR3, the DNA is TGTGCCAGCGCCCGAGGGGGGGACGAGCAGTACTTC. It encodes CASARGGDEQYF.

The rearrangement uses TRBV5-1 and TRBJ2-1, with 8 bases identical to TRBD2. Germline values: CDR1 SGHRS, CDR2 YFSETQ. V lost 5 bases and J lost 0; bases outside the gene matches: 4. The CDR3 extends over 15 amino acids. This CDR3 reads CASSRGGDSYNEQFF. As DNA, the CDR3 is TGCGCCAGCAGTCGGGGGGGTGACTCCTACAATGAGCAGTTCTTC. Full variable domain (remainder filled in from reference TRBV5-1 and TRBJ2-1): KAGVTQTPRYLIKTRGQQVTLSCSPISGHRSVSWYQQTPGQGLQFLFEYFSETQRNKGNFPGRFSGRQFSNSRSEMNVSTLELGDSALYLCASSRGGDSYNEQFFGPGTRLTVL.

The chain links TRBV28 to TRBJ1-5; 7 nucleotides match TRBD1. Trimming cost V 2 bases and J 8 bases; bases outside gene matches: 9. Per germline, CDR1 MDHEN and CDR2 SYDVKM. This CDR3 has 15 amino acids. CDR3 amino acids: CASSLNRGYIKPQHF. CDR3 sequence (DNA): TGTGCCAGCAGTTTAAACAGGGGTTATATCAAGCCCCAGCATTTT.

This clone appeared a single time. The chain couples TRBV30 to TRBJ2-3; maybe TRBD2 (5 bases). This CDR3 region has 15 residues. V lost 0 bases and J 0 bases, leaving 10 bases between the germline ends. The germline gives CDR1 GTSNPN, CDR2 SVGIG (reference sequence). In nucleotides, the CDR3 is TGTGCCTGGAGTGTTGGGTGGGAGAGCACAGATACGCAGTATTTT. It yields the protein CAWSVGWESTDTQYF.

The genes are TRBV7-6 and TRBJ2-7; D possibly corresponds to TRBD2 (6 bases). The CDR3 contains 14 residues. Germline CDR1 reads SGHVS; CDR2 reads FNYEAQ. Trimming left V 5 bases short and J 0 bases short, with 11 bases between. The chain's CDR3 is CASSLPGVSYEQYF. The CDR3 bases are TGTGCCAGCAGCCTGCCGGGAGTCTCCTACGAGCAGTACTTC.

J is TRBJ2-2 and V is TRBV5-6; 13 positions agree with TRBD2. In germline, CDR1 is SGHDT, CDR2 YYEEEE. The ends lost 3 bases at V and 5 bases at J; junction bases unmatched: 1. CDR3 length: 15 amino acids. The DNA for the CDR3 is TGTGCCAGCAGCTGGGGACTAGCGGGGACCGGGGAGCTGTTTTTT. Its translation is CASSWGLAGTGELFF.

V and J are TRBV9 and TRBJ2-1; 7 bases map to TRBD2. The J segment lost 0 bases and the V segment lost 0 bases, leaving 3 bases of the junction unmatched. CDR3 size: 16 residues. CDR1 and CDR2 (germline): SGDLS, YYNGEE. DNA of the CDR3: TGTGCCAGCAGCGTAGGGTCTAGCGGCTCCTACAATGAGCAGTTCTTC. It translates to CASSVGSSGSYNEQFF.

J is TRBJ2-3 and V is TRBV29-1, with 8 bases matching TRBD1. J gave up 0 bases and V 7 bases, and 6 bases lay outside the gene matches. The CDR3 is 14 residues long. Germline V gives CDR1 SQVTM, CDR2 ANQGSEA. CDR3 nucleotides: TGCAGCGAGGGGAGGACAGGGAGCACAGATACGCAGTATTTT. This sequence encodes CSEGRTGSTDTQYF.

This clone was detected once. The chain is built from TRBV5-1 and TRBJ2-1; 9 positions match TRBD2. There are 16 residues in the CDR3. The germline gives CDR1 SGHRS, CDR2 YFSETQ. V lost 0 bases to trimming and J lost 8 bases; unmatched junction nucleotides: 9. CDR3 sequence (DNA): TGCGCCAGCAGCTTGGCCCTCCGGGGACTAGCCCATGAGCAGTTCTTC. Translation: CASSLALRGLAHEQFF.

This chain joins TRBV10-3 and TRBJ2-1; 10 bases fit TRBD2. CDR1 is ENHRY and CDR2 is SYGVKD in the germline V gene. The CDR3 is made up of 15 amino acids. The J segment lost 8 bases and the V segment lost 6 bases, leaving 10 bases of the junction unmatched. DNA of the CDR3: TGTGCCATCAGGACTATAGCGGGAGGAGGCGATGAGCAGTTCTTC. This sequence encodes CAIRTIAGGGDEQFF.